The 8 T cell receptor beta chains listed next were all sequenced from one sample in a study of blood T cell repertoires in COVID-19. Generated by immunoSEQ multiplex PCR, the TCRdb table keeps only in-frame clones and is missing some. The sample has over 200,000 clones, 85% to 90% seen once. Sequencing was performed on peripheral blood. All receptors come from a woman aged 40 to 50 who had recovered from COVID-19.

The gene calls are TRBV10-3 and TRBJ1-2, with TRBD1 matching over 7 bases. With 6 bases clipped from V and 8 bases from J, the junction kept 15 bases outside the gene matches. This CDR3 spans 15 amino acids. The germline V gene has CDR1 ENHRY and CDR2 SYGVKD. The CDR3: CAISEQGGAGLGYTF. CDR3 nucleotide sequence: TGTGCCATCAGCGAGCAAGGGGGCGCCGGCCTAGGCTACACCTTC.

This clone was counted a single time. The gene calls are TRBV6-6 and TRBJ2-5; TRBD2 agrees at 7 bases. V trimming: 7 bases; J trimming: 5 bases; junction bases outside the gene matches: 1. Germline V gene sequence: CDR1 MNHNY, CDR2 SVGAGI (reference sequence). CDR3 length: 11 residues. The CDR3 reads CASKGGETQYF. The CDR3 nucleotides read TGTGCCAGCAAGGGAGGGGAGACCCAGTACTTC.

This chain links TRBV5-1 with TRBJ2-6; 9 nucleotides match TRBD1. The length of the CDR3 is 16 residues. CDR1 and CDR2 from the germline V gene are SGHRS and YFSETQ. J was trimmed by 3 bases and V by 4 bases; bases with no gene match: 5. Here the CDR3 DNA reads TGCGCCAGCAGCGTAACAGGGGGCGTTGGGGCCAACGTCCTGACTTTC. Its translation is CASSVTGGVGANVLTF.

The V gene is TRBV24-1, the J gene TRBJ1-1, with no clear D. Germline V CDR1 and CDR2: KGHDR, SFDVKD. The CDR3 is made up of 14 amino acids. Between the trimmed V and J ends, which lost 5 bases and 1 base, there was a span of 10 bases. CDR3: CATSAPGWNTEAFF. In DNA form, the CDR3 reads TGTGCCACCAGTGCCCCGGGGTGGAACACTGAAGCTTTCTTT.

This clone appeared once. V is TRBV5-1 and J is TRBJ2-7; TRBD2 matches 7 bases. Germline V gene data show CDR1 as SGHRS and CDR2 as YFSETQ. Trimming took 4 bases from V and 0 from J; bases not matched to a gene: 13. This CDR3 comprises 17 residues. As DNA, the CDR3 is TGCGCCAGCAGCACCGGAACACTAGCGCCCAGCTCCTACGAGCAGTACTTC. Its translation is CASSTGTLAPSSYEQYF.

In DNA form, the CDR3 reads TGTGCCAGCAGCCCAGGCCCGGGGAGGGACACTGAAGCTTTCTTT. It translates to CASSPGPGRDTEAFF. The chain carries TRBV9 and TRBJ1-1; no clear D. The CDR3 totals 15 residues. The V end lost 4 bases, the J end lost 3 bases, and 16 bases lay between the germline ends. Germline V gene sequence: CDR1 SGDLS, CDR2 YYNGEE. The whole variable domain, remainder taken from reference TRBV9 and TRBJ1-1, is DSGVTQTPKHLITATGQRVTLRCSPRSGDLSVYWYQQSLDQGLQFLIQYYNGEERAKGNILERFSAQQFPDLHSELNLSSLELGDSALYFCASSPGPGRDTEAFFGQGTRLTVV.

The chain combines TRBV18 with TRBJ1-3; weak D call: TRBD1 (5 bases). Deletions cut 2 bases from V and 4 bases from J, with 9 bases between. This CDR3 region has 14 residues. Germline V gene sequence: CDR1 KGHSH, CDR2 LQKENI. The CDR3 sequence is CASSPGQGGNTIYF. The CDR3 bases are TGTGCCAGCTCACCAGGCCAGGGAGGAAACACCATATATTTT.

The chain uses TRBV28 and TRBJ2-1; possibly TRBD2 for D (5 bases). CDR1 is MDHEN and CDR2 is SYDVKM in the germline V gene. The ends were cut back, 5 bases at V and 2 bases at J, with 7 bases in the middle. CDR3 length equals 13 residues. DNA of the CDR3: TGTGCCAGCAGTGGGGAGCCCTACAATGAGCAGTTCTTC. This sequence encodes CASSGEPYNEQFF.